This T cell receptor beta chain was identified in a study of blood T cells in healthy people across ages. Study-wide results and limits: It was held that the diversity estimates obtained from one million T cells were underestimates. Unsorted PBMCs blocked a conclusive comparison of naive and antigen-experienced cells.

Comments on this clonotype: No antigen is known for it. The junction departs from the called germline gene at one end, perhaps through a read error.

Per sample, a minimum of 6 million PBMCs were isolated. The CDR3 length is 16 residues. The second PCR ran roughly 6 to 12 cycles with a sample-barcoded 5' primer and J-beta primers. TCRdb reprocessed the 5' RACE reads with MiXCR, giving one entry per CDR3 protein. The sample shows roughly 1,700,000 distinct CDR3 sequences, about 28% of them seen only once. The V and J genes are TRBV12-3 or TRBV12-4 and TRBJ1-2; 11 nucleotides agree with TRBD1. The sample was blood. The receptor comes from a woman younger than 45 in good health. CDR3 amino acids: CVSSPTGTGGNYGYTF. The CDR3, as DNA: TGTGTCAGCAGTCCAACCGGGACAGGGGGTAACTATGGCTACACCTTC.